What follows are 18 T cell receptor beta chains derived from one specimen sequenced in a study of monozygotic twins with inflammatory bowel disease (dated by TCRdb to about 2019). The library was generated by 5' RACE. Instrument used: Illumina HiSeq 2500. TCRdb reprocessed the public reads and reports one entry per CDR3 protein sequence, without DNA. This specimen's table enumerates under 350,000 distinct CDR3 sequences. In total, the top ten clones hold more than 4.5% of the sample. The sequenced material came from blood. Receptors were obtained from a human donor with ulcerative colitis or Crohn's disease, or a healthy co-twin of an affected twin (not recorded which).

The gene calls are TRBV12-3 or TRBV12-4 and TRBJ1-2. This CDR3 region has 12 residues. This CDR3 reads CASSEKGHGYTF.

The CDR3 protein is CASSVVGSGSQETQYF. V gene TRBV9 combines with J gene TRBJ2-5; there is no DNA to check the TCRdb D call of TRBD2. Germline V lookup: CDR1 SGDLS, CDR2 YYNGEE. The length of the CDR3 is 16 residues.

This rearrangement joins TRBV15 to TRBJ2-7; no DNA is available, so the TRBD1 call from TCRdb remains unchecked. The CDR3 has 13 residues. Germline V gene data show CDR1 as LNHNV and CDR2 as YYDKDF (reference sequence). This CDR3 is CATGRGSSYEQYF. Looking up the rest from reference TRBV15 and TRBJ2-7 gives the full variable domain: DAMVIQNPRYQVTQFGKPVTLSCSQTLNHNVMYWYQQKSSQAPKLLFHYYDKDFNNEADTPDNFQSRRPNTSFCFLDIRSPGLGDTAMYLCATGRGSSYEQYFGPGTRLTVT.

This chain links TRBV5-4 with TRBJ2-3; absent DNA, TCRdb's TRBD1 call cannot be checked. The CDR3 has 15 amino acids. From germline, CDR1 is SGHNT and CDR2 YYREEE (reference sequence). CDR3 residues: CASSPGTGSTDTQYF.

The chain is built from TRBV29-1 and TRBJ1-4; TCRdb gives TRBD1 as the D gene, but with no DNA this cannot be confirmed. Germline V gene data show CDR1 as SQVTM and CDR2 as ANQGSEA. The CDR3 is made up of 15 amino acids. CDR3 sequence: CSVYSPGQTVGKLFF. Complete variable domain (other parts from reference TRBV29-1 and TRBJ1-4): SAVISQKPSRDICQRGTSLTIQCQVDSQVTMMFWYRQQPGQSLTLIATANQGSEATYESGFVIDKFPISRPNLTFSTLTVSNMSPEDSSIYLCSVYSPGQTVGKLFFGSGTQLSVL.

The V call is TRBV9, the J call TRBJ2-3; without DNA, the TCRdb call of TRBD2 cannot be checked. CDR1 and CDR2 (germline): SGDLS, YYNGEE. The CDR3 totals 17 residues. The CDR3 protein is CASSVEISGSSTDTQYF.

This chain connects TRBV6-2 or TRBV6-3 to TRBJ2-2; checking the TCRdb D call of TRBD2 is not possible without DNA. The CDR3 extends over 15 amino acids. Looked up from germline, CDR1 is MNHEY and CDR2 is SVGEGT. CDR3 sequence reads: CASRIAGVNTGELFF.

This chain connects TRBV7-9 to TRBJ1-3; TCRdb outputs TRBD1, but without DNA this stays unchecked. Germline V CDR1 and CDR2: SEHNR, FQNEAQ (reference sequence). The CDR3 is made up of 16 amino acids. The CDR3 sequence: CASSYRAAMSGNTIYF.

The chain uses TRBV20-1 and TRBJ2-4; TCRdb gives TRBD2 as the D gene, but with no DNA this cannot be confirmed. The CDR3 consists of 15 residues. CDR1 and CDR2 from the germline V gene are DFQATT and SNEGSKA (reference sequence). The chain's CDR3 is CSARVGGILTDIQYF.

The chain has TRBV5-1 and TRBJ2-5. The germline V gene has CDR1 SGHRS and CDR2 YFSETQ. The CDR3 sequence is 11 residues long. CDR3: CASSLAETQYF.

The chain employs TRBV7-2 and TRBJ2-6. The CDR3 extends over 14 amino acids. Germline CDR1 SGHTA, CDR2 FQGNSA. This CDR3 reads CASSLDSGANVLTF.

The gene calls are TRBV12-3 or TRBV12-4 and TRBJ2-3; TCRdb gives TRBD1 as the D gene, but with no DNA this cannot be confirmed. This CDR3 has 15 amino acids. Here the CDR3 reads CASSPQGQSTDTQYF.

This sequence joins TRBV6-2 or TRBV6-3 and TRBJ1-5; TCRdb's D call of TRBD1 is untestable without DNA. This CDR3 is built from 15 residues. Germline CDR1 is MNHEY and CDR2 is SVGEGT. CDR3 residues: CASSWTGGVNQPQHF.

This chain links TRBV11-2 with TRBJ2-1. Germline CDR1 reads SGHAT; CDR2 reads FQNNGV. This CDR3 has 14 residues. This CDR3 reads CASSLRNQGNEQFF.

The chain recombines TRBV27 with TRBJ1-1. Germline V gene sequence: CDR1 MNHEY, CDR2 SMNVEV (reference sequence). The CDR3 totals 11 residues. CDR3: CASSFFGEAFF.

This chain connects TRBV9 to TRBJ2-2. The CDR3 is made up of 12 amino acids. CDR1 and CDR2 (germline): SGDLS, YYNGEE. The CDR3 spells CASSVGPGELFF.

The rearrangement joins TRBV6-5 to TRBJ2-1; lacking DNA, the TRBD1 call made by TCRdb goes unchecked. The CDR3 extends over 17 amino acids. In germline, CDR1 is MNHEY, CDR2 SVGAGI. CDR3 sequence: CASSYPKTGAAYNEQFF.

CDR3: CASSLAVGTYEQYF. The V gene is TRBV6-2 or TRBV6-3, the J gene TRBJ2-7. Germline CDR1 and CDR2: MNHEY and SVGEGT. The length of the CDR3 is 14 residues.